The 21 T cell receptor beta chains below all came from one sample that was sequenced in a study of T-cell reconstitution after alpha-beta-depleted transplantation in children. For TCRbeta, the library was prepared with unique molecular identifiers. TCRdb re-derived calls from the PCR reads in MiXCR, one entry per CDR3 protein. This sample has approximately 520,000 distinct CDR3 sequences, with approximately 29% found just once. The sequenced sample was PBMCs from the stem cell graft donor, obtained from the stem cell graft. These receptor sequences come from a human donor who donated a stem cell graft to a child with aplastic anemia.

The rearrangement links TRBV7-2 to TRBJ1-5, with D possibly being TRBD1 (5 bases). Germline V gene sequence: CDR1 SGHTA, CDR2 FQGNSA. The V end lost 1 base, the J end lost 3 bases, and 10 bases lay between the germline ends. This CDR3 has 15 amino acids. DNA for the CDR3: TGTGCCAGCAGCTTAGAGGGGACCCACAATCAGCCCCAGCATTTT. Protein: CASSLEGTHNQPQHF.

This chain joins TRBV19 and TRBJ1-3; D unclear. CDR3 length equals 14 residues. The germline CDR1 and CDR2 sequences are LNHDA and SQIVND (reference sequence). The V end was cut by 7 bases, the J end by 8 bases, with 18 bases between. The CDR3 bases are TGTGCCAGTAACCCCTCAGCCGCCGGGGACACCATATATTTT. This sequence encodes CASNPSAAGDTIYF. The whole variable domain, filled in from reference TRBV19 and TRBJ1-3, reads DGGITQSPKYLFRKEGQNVTLSCEQNLNHDAMYWYRQDPGQGLRLIYYSQIVNDFQKGDIAEGYSVSREKKESFPLTVTSAQKNPTAFYLCASNPSAAGDTIYFGEGSWLTVV.

V usage is TRBV30 and J usage is TRBJ1-5; D is ambiguous. The V and J ends lost 0 bases and 2 bases respectively, with 8 bases between them. CDR3 size: 14 residues. Germline V lookup: CDR1 GTSNPN, CDR2 SVGIG (reference sequence). In DNA, the CDR3 is TGTGCCTGGAGTGTGGGGAATGGCAATCAGCCCCAGCATTTT. Encoded protein: CAWSVGNGNQPQHF.

V is TRBV7-2 and J is TRBJ2-7, with 9 positions matching TRBD2. The CDR3 loop spans 16 amino acids. The V and J ends lost 1 base and 2 bases, in that order; junction bases with no gene match: 6. Germline CDR1 and CDR2: SGHTA and FQGNSA. CDR3 sequence reads: CASSLGYSGSAYEQYF. The CDR3, as DNA: TGTGCCAGCAGCTTAGGATATAGCGGGAGTGCCTACGAGCAGTACTTC.

The J gene is TRBJ1-1, the V gene TRBV11-1; a weak D match, TRBD1 (5 bases). Germline CDR1 SGHAT, CDR2 FQDESV (reference sequence). CDR3 length: 13 residues. V lost 5 bases and J 3 bases, leaving 10 bases between the germline ends. Written as DNA, the CDR3 is TGTGCCAGCAGCGCCGGAGGGGACACTGAAGCTTTCTTT. Translation gives CASSAGGDTEAFF. Full variable domain (outside the CDR3, taken from reference TRBV11-1 and TRBJ1-1): EAEVAQSPRYKITEKSQAVAFWCDPISGHATLYWYRQILGQGPELLVQFQDESVVDDSQLPKDRFSAERLKGVDSTLKIQPAELGDSAMYLCASSAGGDTEAFFGQGTRLTVV.

This clonotype has a single count. V and J are TRBV15 and TRBJ2-2, with 7 bases matching TRBD1. The V segment lost 0 bases and the J segment 0 bases; nucleotides outside the gene matches: 4. Germline V gene lookup returns CDR1 LNHNV and CDR2 YYDKDF (reference sequence). The CDR3 loop spans 17 amino acids. CDR3 sequence (DNA): TGTGCCACCAGCAGAGAGGGGACAGCCACGAACACCGGGGAGCTGTTTTTT. Translation: CATSREGTATNTGELFF. Looking up the rest from reference TRBV15 and TRBJ2-2 gives the full variable domain: DAMVIQNPRYQVTQFGKPVTLSCSQTLNHNVMYWYQQKSSQAPKLLFHYYDKDFNNEADTPDNFQSRRPNTSFCFLDIRSPGLGDTAMYLCATSREGTATNTGELFFGEGSRLTVL.

This clonotype appeared a few times. This rearrangement joins TRBV4-3 to TRBJ2-1; D is unclear. V shed 0 bases and J shed 15 bases, with 9 bases lying between them. Germline CDR1 LGHNA, CDR2 YSLEER. The CDR3 is made up of 11 amino acids. The CDR3 here is CASSQERHLFF. DNA of the CDR3: TGCGCCAGCAGCCAAGAGCGCCATCTGTTCTTC.

The rearrangement joins TRBV20-1 to TRBJ2-7; D possibly corresponds to TRBD1 (5 bases). Germline loops: CDR1 DFQATT, CDR2 SNEGSKA (reference sequence). The CDR3 spans 12 residues. For the CDR3, the DNA is TGCAAGTTCCAGGGTCCCTCCTACGAGCAGTACTTC. Translated, it gives CKFQGPSYEQYF.

CDR3 sequence (DNA): TGTGCCAGCAGCCAAGATCCGACCTTGGGGGAGGGTACCTACAATGAGCAGTTCTTC. The encoded protein is CASSQDPTLGEGTYNEQFF. This chain links TRBV3-1 with TRBJ2-1, with TRBD2 matching over 7 bases. The CDR3 consists of 19 residues. After removal of 0 bases from V and 2 bases from J, the junction contained 13 bases not matched to a gene. Germline lookup yields CDR1 LGHDT and CDR2 YNNKEL (reference sequence).

The V and J genes are TRBV7-8 and TRBJ1-3; D gene uncertain. The germline gives CDR1 SGHVS, CDR2 FQNEAQ. V was trimmed by 5 bases and J by 4 bases, leaving 18 bases between them. This CDR3 is 16 amino acids long. CDR3 loop: CASSPRPDGSGNTIYF. The CDR3 bases are TGTGCCAGCAGCCCCCGACCGGACGGATCGGGAAACACCATATATTTT.

In this sample, this clonotype turned up a few times. V and J are TRBV9 and TRBJ2-7, with a tentative D call TRBD2 (6 bases). This CDR3 has 12 amino acids. CDR1 is SGDLS and CDR2 is YYNGEE in the germline V gene. V was pared by 3 bases and J by 7 bases, with 11 bases between. In nucleotides, the CDR3 is TGTGCCAGCAGCGCCGCCGGGACTGAGCAGTACTTC. This encodes CASSAAGTEQYF.

This clonotype came up a few times. The rearrangement joins TRBV6-1 to TRBJ2-3; no definite D call. V lost 11 bases and J lost 2, with 17 bases in between. The CDR3 spans 14 residues. Per the germline V gene, CDR1 is MNHNS and CDR2 is SASEGT. The CDR3: CAARANQDTDTQYF. CDR3 coding DNA: TGTGCCGCCCGAGCCAACCAAGACACAGATACGCAGTATTTT.

The rearrangement uses TRBV5-1 and TRBJ2-7, with TRBD1 matching 10 bases. The CDR3 sequence is 16 residues long. Germline-derived CDR1 and CDR2 are SGHRS and YFSETQ. Trimming took 3 bases from V and 3 from J; bases not matched to a gene: 9. The CDR3 DNA follows: TGCGCCAGCAGCTCGGTAGGGACAGGGGTTGACTACGAGCAGTACTTC. This codes for CASSSVGTGVDYEQYF.

The chain links TRBV20-1 to TRBJ2-2; perhaps TRBD1 as D (5 bases). Per the germline V gene, CDR1 is DFQATT and CDR2 is SNEGSKA (reference sequence). The V gene lost 5 bases and the J gene lost 4 bases, with 11 bases spanning the gap. The length of the CDR3 is 13 residues. CDR3 sequence: CSAHRQGTGELFF. CDR3 DNA: TGCAGTGCTCATAGGCAGGGCACCGGGGAGCTGTTTTTT.

V and J are TRBV12-3 or TRBV12-4 and TRBJ2-1, with a tentative D call TRBD1 (6 bases). This CDR3 contains 15 residues. V lost 2 bases, J lost 6 bases, and 14 bases lay in between. CDR3 coding DNA: TGTGCCAGCAGTTTAAGAGGTACAGGGCGCAATGAGCAGTTCTTC. Residues: CASSLRGTGRNEQFF.

On this clonotype itself: The junction and the germline gene differ at one end; a read error may be behind it. The rearrangement joins TRBV5-6 to TRBJ1-1; D is ambiguous. Per the germline V gene, CDR1 is SGHDT and CDR2 is YYEEEE. The CDR3 runs 12 residues. The CDR3 here is CASAPGNSEAFF. In DNA, the CDR3 is TGTGCCAGCGCCCCGGGGAACTCTGAAGCTTTCTTT.

This clonotype has only a few counts. The V gene is TRBV20-1, the J gene TRBJ2-7; TRBD2 matches at 11 bases. Trimming took 3 bases from V and 4 from J; bases not matched to a gene: 5. In germline, CDR1 is DFQATT, CDR2 SNEGSKA (reference sequence). The CDR3 is made up of 14 amino acids. In DNA, the CDR3 is TGCAGTGCTAGCCCTACTAGCGGGAGTTACGAGCAGTACGTC. Protein: CSASPTSGSYEQYV.

This chain uses TRBV27 with TRBJ2-2, with D unclear. CDR1 and CDR2 from the germline V gene are MNHEY and SMNVEV (reference sequence). Deletions cut 2 bases from V and 6 bases from J, with 7 bases between. This CDR3 has 13 amino acids. CDR3: CASSLNRPGELFF. The DNA of the CDR3 is TGTGCCAGCAGTTTAAACAGACCCGGGGAGCTGTTTTTT.

The genes are TRBV7-2 and TRBJ1-1; 10 bases align to TRBD1. V shed 7 bases, J shed 1 base, and the junction held 6 bases outside the gene matches. The germline V gene encodes CDR1 SGHTA and CDR2 FQGNSA. The length of the CDR3 is 15 residues. The CDR3 coding sequence is TGTGCCAGCACCCCCCGGGACAGGGGGAACACTGAAGCTTTCTTT. Its protein is CASTPRDRGNTEAFF.

The chain is built from TRBV4-2 and TRBJ2-3, with D perhaps matching TRBD2 (6 bases). V was trimmed by 1 base and J by 2 bases, leaving 13 bases between them. CDR1 is LGHNA, CDR2 YNFKEQ, per germline. The CDR3 has 16 residues. CDR3 residues: CASSQGWAGPTDTQYF. CDR3 nucleotide sequence: TGTGCCAGCAGCCAAGGATGGGCGGGGCCCACAGATACGCAGTATTTT.

The chain joins TRBV11-2 to TRBJ1-5; the match to TRBD1 covers 9 bases. Trimming took 5 bases from V and 6 from J; bases not matched to a gene: 8. CDR3 length: 15 amino acids. The V gene's germline CDR1 is SGHAT and CDR2 FQNNGV. CDR3 region: CASSLQGQGIQPQHF. Here the CDR3 DNA reads TGTGCCAGCAGCCTACAGGGACAGGGTATTCAGCCCCAGCATTTT.